These 21 T cell receptor beta chains originate from one sample sequenced in a study of shared clonotypes between healthy human individuals. This table comes from immunoSEQ multiplex PCR, and its TCRdb copy is limited to in-frame clones, with some not included. Of over a million clones listed, about 77% are singletons. The sequenced sample consisted of memory CD4+ T cells sorted from blood. The subset was: CD45RA-negative fraction. The receptor set was obtained from a man aged 18-30 years in good health.

This chain joins TRBV7-2 and TRBJ2-7; TRBD2 agrees at 13 bases. CDR1 is SGHTA and CDR2 is FQGNSA in the germline V gene. This CDR3 is 18 amino acids long. The trim removed 1 base at V and 6 bases at J, leaving 12 bases unmatched. Here the CDR3 reads CASSLVMGGLAGVGEQYF. As DNA, the CDR3 is TGTGCCAGCAGCTTAGTCATGGGAGGACTAGCGGGAGTGGGCGAGCAGTACTTC.

This chain uses TRBV10-1 with TRBJ2-7, with 11 nucleotides matching TRBD1. This CDR3 region has 15 residues. Germline values: CDR1 WNHNN, CDR2 SYGVQD (reference sequence). Unmatched junction bases numbered 4, after V lost 5 bases and J lost 1 base. The CDR3 bases are TGCGCCAGCAGTCCCGGACAGGGGGCTTCCTACGAGCAGTACTTC. Translation gives CASSPGQGASYEQYF.

The chain recombines TRBV7-2 with TRBJ2-1; D is perhaps TRBD2 (6 bases). CDR3 size: 14 residues. CDR1 and CDR2 from the germline V gene are SGHTA and FQGNSA. V shed 3 bases and J shed 5 bases, with 11 bases lying between them. For the CDR3, the DNA is TGTGCCAGCAGCTTGGGGACTCACGACAATGAGCAGTTCTTC. Translating it yields CASSLGTHDNEQFF.

The V gene is TRBV11-1, the J gene TRBJ1-6, with 7 bases matching TRBD1. Germline CDR1 reads SGHAT; CDR2 reads FQDESV (reference sequence). Losses at the gene ends were 1 base for V and 5 bases for J; bases not matched to a gene: 2. The CDR3 totals 15 residues. The CDR3 loop is CASSLGTGDNSPLHF. CDR3 nucleotide sequence: TGTGCCAGCAGCTTAGGCACAGGGGATAATTCACCCCTCCACTTT.

This clone has only a few counts. The chain combines TRBV6-5 with TRBJ1-4; D unresolved. The germline V and J ends were trimmed by 4 bases and 5 bases, with 8 bases remaining between them. This CDR3 has 13 amino acids. Germline loops: CDR1 MNHEY, CDR2 SVGAGI. The CDR3 region has the DNA TGTGCCAGCAGTTGGCGGGAAAATGAAAAACTGTTTTTT. This sequence encodes CASSWRENEKLFF.

On this clone: The junction differs from germline at one of its ends, possibly a read error. The V and J genes are TRBV30 and TRBJ1-5; D gene ambiguous. From germline, CDR1 is GTSNPN and CDR2 SVGIG (reference sequence). This CDR3 has 13 residues. This CDR3 is CARSVTSNQPQHF. CDR3 DNA sequence: TGTGCCCGGAGTGTAACCAGCAATCAGCCCCAGCATTTT.

This sequence joins TRBV6-5 and TRBJ1-2; D may be TRBD1 (6 bases). Trimming shortened V by 5 bases and J by 5 bases, and 15 bases separated the two germline ends. Germline CDR1 and CDR2: MNHEY and SVGAGI. The CDR3 is 14 residues long. The CDR3 nucleotides are TGTGCCAGCAGTAAGGGGGTGAGGGGTTATGGCTACACCTTC. The encoded protein is CASSKGVRGYGYTF.

The chain carries TRBV13 and TRBJ1-2, with D uncertain. This CDR3 is 13 amino acids long. Trimming cost V 5 bases and J 4 bases, with 11 bases left between them. Per the germline V gene, CDR1 is PRHDT and CDR2 is FYEKMQ (reference sequence). The DNA for the CDR3 is TGTGCCAGCAGCCCACGGTGGGTCTATGGCTACACCTTC. Translated, it gives CASSPRWVYGYTF.

V usage is TRBV5-4 and J usage is TRBJ2-7; D is unclear. CDR1 is SGHNT and CDR2 is YYREEE in the germline V gene (reference sequence). Trimming cost V 1 base and J 0 bases, with 8 bases left between them. This CDR3 contains 14 residues. Here the CDR3 DNA reads TGTGCCAGCAGCTTGTCTATGCACTCCTACGAGCAGTACTTC. This sequence encodes CASSLSMHSYEQYF.

V usage is TRBV11-2 and J usage is TRBJ1-4; D uncertain. Germline CDR1 reads SGHAT; CDR2 reads FQNNGV. V was pared by 1 base and J by 0 bases, with 12 bases between. The CDR3 totals 17 residues. This CDR3 reads CASSLGGSKATNEKLFF. CDR3 DNA sequence: TGTGCCAGCAGCTTAGGAGGGTCGAAAGCAACTAATGAAAAACTGTTTTTT.

The chain employs TRBV5-1 and TRBJ2-7; D is perhaps TRBD1 or TRBD2 (5 bases each). Germline V gives CDR1 SGHRS, CDR2 YFSETQ. V lost 6 bases and J lost 2, with 15 bases in between. This CDR3 is 14 amino acids long. The CDR3 DNA reads as TGCGCCAGCACCTCGGCCCCGGGACCCTACGAGCAGTACTTC. Amino acid sequence: CASTSAPGPYEQYF.

V is TRBV5-4 and J is TRBJ2-2; no definite D call. The CDR3 extends over 15 amino acids. V lost 4 bases and J 1 base, leaving 11 bases between the germline ends. Germline CDR1 is SGHNT and CDR2 is YYREEE (reference sequence). The CDR3: CASSPGAGNTGELFF. CDR3 in DNA: TGTGCCAGCAGCCCCGGTGCAGGGAACACCGGGGAGCTGTTTTTT.

The chain has TRBV11-3 and TRBJ2-2; D possibly corresponds to TRBD1 (6 bases). From germline, CDR1 is SGHNT and CDR2 YENEEA. Between the trimmed V and J ends, which lost 1 base and 6 bases, there was a span of 15 bases. The CDR3 covers 16 residues. The CDR3 is CASSLGVGAGAGELFF. CDR3 sequence (DNA): TGTGCCAGCAGCTTAGGAGTGGGCGCAGGGGCCGGGGAGCTGTTTTTT.

The chain carries TRBV30 and TRBJ2-7, with TRBD1 identical over 7 bases. The CDR3 runs to 15 residues. The germline V gene has CDR1 GTSNPN and CDR2 SVGIG (reference sequence). Unmatched junction bases numbered 17, after V lost 5 bases and J lost 7 bases. The CDR3 nucleotides read TGTGCCTGGGGTACTTCCGCGACAGGGCCTAGGGAGCAGTACTTC. This codes for CAWGTSATGPREQYF.

The rearrangement uses TRBV5-1 and TRBJ2-5, with TRBD2 identical over 11 bases. The trim removed 4 bases at V and 4 bases at J, leaving 6 bases unmatched. Germline values: CDR1 SGHRS, CDR2 YFSETQ. The CDR3 contains 15 residues. CDR3 protein: CASSGIAGGSETQYF. Here the CDR3 DNA reads TGCGCCAGCAGCGGGATAGCGGGAGGGTCAGAGACCCAGTACTTC. The whole variable domain, filled in from reference TRBV5-1 and TRBJ2-5, reads KAGVTQTPRYLIKTRGQQVTLSCSPISGHRSVSWYQQTPGQGLQFLFEYFSETQRNKGNFPGRFSGRQFSNSRSEMNVSTLELGDSALYLCASSGIAGGSETQYFGPGTRLLVL.

This clone has a handful of counts. This chain links TRBV6-1 with TRBJ2-3; D is perhaps TRBD1 (6 bases). The CDR3 is 15 residues long. V was shortened by 2 bases and J by 2 bases, with 11 bases between the two germline ends. CDR1 and CDR2 (germline): MNHNS, SASEGT. CDR3 bases: TGTGCCAGCAGTGAACAGGGGCACGACACAGATACGCAGTATTTT. Its translation is CASSEQGHDTDTQYF.

The DNA of the CDR3 is TGTGCCAGCAGTGATGGGGGGTGGAGCTCCTACGAGCAGTACTTC. The encoded protein is CASSDGGWSSYEQYF. The chain employs TRBV6-4 and TRBJ2-7; possible D gene TRBD2, 6 bases. Germline assignment: CDR1 MRHNA and CDR2 SNTAGT. With 3 bases removed from V and 0 bases from J, the gap between germline ends came to 12 bases. CDR3 length equals 15 residues.

The chain links TRBV7-2 to TRBJ2-3; D might be TRBD2 (5 bases). Germline V lookup: CDR1 SGHTA, CDR2 FQGNSA. Trimming pared 5 bases from V and 6 bases from J, leaving 9 bases between. This CDR3 contains 12 residues. In DNA form, the CDR3 reads TGTGCCAGCAGCGCAACTAGGGATACGCAGTATTTT. It specifies CASSATRDTQYF.

CDR3 residues: CASSKGNRAAEQYF. DNA for the CDR3: TGTGCCAGCAGCAAGGGGAACAGGGCCGCTGAGCAGTACTTC. The chain recombines TRBV21-1 with TRBJ2-7; the table's TRBD1 call for D was not verified on the DNA. TRBV21-1 is assigned pseudogene status. The CDR3 runs 14 residues.

This chain uses TRBV30 with TRBJ2-7; weak D call: TRBD1 (5 bases). In germline, CDR1 is GTSNPN, CDR2 SVGIG (reference sequence). The CDR3 runs to 13 residues. Trimming left V 5 bases short and J 2 bases short, with 13 bases between. The CDR3 sequence is CAWSSKGPYEQYF. The CDR3 coding sequence is TGTGCCTGGTCTTCGAAGGGGCCCTACGAGCAGTACTTC.

With respect to this clone: Other DNA sequences in this specimen translate into the identical CDR3. This chain joins TRBV18 and TRBJ1-4; possibly TRBD1 for D (5 bases). CDR1 is KGHSH and CDR2 is LQKENI in the germline V gene. This CDR3 has 14 amino acids. V lost 3 bases to trimming and J lost 2 bases, with 7 bases between them. The CDR3 DNA follows: TGTGCCAGCTCACCCCGACAGACTAATGAAAAACTGTTTTTT. Its translation is CASSPRQTNEKLFF.